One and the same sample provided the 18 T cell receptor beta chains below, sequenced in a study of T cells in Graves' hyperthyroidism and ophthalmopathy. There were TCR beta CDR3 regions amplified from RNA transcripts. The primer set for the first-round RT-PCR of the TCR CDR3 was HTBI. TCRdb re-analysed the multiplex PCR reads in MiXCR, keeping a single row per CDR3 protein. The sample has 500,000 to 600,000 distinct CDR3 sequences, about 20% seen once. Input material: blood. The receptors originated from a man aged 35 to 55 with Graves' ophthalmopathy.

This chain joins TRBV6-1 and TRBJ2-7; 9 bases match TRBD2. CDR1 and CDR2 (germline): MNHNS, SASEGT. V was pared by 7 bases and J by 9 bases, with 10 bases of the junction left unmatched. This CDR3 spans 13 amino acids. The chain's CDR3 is CASMIAGERAQYF. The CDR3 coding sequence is TGTGCCAGCATGATAGCGGGAGAACGCGCGCAGTACTTC.

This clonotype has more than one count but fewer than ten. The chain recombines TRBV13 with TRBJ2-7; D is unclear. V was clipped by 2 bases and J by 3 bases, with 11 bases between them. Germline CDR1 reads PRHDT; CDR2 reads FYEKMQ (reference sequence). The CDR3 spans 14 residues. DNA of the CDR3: TGTGCCAGCAGCTTACCCGGCGTAAACTACGAGCAGTACTTC. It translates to CASSLPGVNYEQYF.

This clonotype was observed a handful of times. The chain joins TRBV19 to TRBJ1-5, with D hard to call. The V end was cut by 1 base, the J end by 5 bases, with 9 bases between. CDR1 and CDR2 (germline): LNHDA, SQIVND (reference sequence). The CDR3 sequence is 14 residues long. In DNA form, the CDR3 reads TGTGCCAGTAGTATAGGGCTTGGGGATCAGCCCCAGCATTTT. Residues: CASSIGLGDQPQHF.

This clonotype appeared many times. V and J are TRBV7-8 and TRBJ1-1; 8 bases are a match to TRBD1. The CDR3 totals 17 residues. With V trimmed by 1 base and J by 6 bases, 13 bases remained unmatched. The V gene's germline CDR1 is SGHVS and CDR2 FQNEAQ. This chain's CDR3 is CASSLVRTGLVVSEAFF. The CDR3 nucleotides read TGTGCCAGCAGCTTAGTAAGGACAGGGCTCGTGGTTTCTGAAGCTTTCTTT.

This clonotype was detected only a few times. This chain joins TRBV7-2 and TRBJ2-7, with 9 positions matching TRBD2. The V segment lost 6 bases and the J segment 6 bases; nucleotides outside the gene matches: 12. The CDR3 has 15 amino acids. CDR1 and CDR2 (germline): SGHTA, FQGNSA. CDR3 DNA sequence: TGTGCCAGCAGTGGGGGCGGGAGGGCCCTCTGCGAGCAGTACTTC. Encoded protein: CASSGGGRALCEQYF.

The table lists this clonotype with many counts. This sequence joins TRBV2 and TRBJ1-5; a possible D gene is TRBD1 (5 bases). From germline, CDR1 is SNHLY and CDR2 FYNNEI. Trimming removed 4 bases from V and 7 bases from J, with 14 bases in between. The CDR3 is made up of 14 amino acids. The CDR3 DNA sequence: TGTGCCAGCAGTGTTGGGCAGGGATCACAGCCCCAGCATTTT. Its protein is CASSVGQGSQPQHF.

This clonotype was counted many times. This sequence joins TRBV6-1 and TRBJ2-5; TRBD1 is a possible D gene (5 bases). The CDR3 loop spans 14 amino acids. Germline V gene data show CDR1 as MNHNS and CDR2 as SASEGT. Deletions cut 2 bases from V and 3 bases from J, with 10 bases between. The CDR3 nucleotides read TGTGCCAGCAGTGAATGGGGCCTGAAAGAGACCCAGTACTTC. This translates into CASSEWGLKETQYF.

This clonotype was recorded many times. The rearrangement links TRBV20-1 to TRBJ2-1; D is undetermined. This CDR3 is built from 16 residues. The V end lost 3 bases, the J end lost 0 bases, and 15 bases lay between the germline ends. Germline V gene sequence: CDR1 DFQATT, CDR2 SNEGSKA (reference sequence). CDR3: CSASKGPIYSYNEQFF. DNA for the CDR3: TGCAGTGCTAGTAAAGGGCCAATATACTCCTACAATGAGCAGTTCTTC.

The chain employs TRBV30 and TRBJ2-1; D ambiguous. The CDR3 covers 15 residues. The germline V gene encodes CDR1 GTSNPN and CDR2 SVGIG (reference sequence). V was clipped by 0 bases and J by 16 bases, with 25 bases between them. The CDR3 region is CAWSVLGTPSRQVFF. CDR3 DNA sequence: TGTGCCTGGAGTGTATTAGGAACACCCAGTAGGCAGGTTTTCTTC.

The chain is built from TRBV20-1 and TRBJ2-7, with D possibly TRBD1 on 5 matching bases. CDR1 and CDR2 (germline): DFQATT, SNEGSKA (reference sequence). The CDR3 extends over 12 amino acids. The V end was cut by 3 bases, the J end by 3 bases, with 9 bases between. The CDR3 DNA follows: TGCAGTGCTAGGGTCAGGGACTACGAGCAGTACTTC. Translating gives CSARVRDYEQYF.

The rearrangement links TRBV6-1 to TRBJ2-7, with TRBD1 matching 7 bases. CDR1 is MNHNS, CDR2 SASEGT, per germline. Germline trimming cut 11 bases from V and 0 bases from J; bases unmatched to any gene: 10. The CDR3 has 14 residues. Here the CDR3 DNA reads TGTGCCGCCTGGGACAGCCCGAACTCCTACGAGCAGTACTTC. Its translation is CAAWDSPNSYEQYF.

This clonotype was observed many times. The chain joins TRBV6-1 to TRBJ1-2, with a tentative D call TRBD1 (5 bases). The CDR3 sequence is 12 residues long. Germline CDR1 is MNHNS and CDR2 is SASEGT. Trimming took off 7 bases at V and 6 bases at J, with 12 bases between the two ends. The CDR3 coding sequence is TGTGCCAGCACCACTGGGGGGGATGGCTACACCTTC. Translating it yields CASTTGGDGYTF.

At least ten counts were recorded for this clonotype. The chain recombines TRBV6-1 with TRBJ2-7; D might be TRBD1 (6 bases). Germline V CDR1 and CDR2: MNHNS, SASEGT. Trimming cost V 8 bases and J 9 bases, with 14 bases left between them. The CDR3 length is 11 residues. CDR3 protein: CASRIMDRQYF. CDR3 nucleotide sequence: TGTGCCAGCCGGATAATGGACAGGCAGTACTTC.

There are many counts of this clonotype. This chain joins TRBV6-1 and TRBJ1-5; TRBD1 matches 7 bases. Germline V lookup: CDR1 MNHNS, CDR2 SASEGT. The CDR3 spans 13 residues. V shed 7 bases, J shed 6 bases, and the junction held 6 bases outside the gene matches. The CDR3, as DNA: TGTGCCAGCACCGACAGGGAATTTCAGCCCCAGCATTTT. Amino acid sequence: CASTDREFQPQHF.

CDR3 DNA sequence: TGTGCCAGCAGCTTACGGGACAGATTCTCTGGAAACACCATATATTTT. Translation: CASSLRDRFSGNTIYF. V usage is TRBV11-2 and J usage is TRBJ1-3, with 7 nucleotides matching TRBD1. V dropped 2 bases and J dropped 0; count of bases not matched to a gene: 4. This CDR3 comprises 16 residues. Looked up from germline, CDR1 is SGHAT and CDR2 is FQNNGV. Full variable domain (missing parts from reference TRBV11-2 and TRBJ1-3): EAGVAQSPRYKIIEKRQSVAFWCNPISGHATLYWYQQILGQGPKLLIQFQNNGVVDDSQLPKDRFSAERLKGVDSTLKIQPAKLEDSAVYLCASSLRDRFSGNTIYFGEGSWLTVV.

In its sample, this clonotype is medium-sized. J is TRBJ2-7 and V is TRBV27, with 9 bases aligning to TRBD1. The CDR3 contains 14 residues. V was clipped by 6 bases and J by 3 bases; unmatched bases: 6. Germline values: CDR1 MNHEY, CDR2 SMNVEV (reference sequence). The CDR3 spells CASRAGTGNYEQYF. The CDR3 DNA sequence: TGTGCCAGCAGGGCCGGGACAGGGAACTACGAGCAGTACTTC.

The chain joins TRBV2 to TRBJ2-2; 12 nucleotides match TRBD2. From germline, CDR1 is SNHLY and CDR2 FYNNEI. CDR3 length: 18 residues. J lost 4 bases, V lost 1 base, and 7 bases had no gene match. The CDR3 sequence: CASSEGLAGGPGTGELFF. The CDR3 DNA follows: TGTGCCAGCAGTGAAGGGCTAGCGGGAGGGCCCGGCACCGGGGAGCTGTTTTTT.

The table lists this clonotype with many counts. The CDR3 DNA reads as TGCAGTGCTAGAGCCCGGACTGACTACGAGCAGTACTTC. Translating gives CSARARTDYEQYF. The chain has TRBV20-1 and TRBJ2-7; D might be TRBD2 (5 bases). V gave up 1 base and J gave up 3 bases, with 10 bases separating them. The CDR3 runs 13 residues. Germline-derived CDR1 and CDR2 are DFQATT and SNEGSKA (reference sequence).